A selection of T cell receptor beta chains follows, all from one sample in a study of post-analysis software for immune sequencing data. Each CDR3 protein gets one entry after TCRdb re-called the PCR reads with MiXCR. The table lists some 260,000 distinct CDR3 sequences, around 34% of them singletons. The source material was blood. These receptors were taken from a girl aged 5-17 years with multiple sclerosis. Both conserved end residues are part of each CDR3. D genes are given only for firm matches. A clone size is listed for some rows: how often the clone was seen (once, few, many), or a class if it is expanded.

d_call	clone_size	j_call	v_call	cdr3_aa	cdr3_nt
NA	few	TRBJ1-1	TRBV7-8	CASSSEGRGPNTEAFF	TGTGCCAGCAGCTCCGAGGGTCGCGGACCGAACACTGAAGCTTTCTTT
NA	many	TRBJ2-7	TRBV6-6	CASSWGISYEQYF	TGTGCCAGCAGTTGGGGCATCTCCTACGAGCAGTACTTC
TRBD2	NA	TRBJ2-7	TRBV5-1	CASSLRGSPSEQYF	TGCGCCAGCAGCTTGCGCGGGAGCCCCAGTGAGCAGTACTTC
NA	once	TRBJ2-7	TRBV4-1	CASSQNDAIGEQYF	TGCGCCAGCAGCCAGAACGACGCAATTGGCGAGCAGTACTTC
TRBD2	NA	TRBJ2-3	TRBV5-1	CASSFQLAGSTDTQYF	TGCGCCAGCAGCTTCCAACTAGCGGGGAGCACAGATACGCAGTATTTT
TRBD1	many	TRBJ2-1	TRBV7-9	CASSSGTGDDEQFF	TGTGCCAGCAGCTCCGGGACAGGGGACGATGAGCAGTTCTTC
NA	many	TRBJ2-1	TRBV27	CASSPTGDEQFF	TGTGCCAGCAGCCCTACCGGGGATGAGCAGTTCTTC
TRBD2	NA	TRBJ2-5	TRBV5-1	CASSLAIAGGETQYF	TGCGCCAGCAGCTTGGCCATAGCGGGAGGAGAGACCCAGTACTTC
NA	NA	TRBJ2-7	TRBV6-9	CASSFWQDSSGEQYF	TGTGCCAGCAGTTTTTGGCAGGACTCTTCGGGGGAGCAGTACTTC
TRBD1	many	TRBJ1-5	TRBV5-1	CASSRVINLTIGQGVSNSNQPQHF	TGCGCCAGCAGCCGGGTGATTAATCTTACCATCGGGCAGGGGGTGAGTAATAGCAATCAGCCCCAGCATTTT
NA	once	TRBJ2-1	TRBV20-1	CSARLSGHDYNEQFF	TGCAGTGCTAGGTTAAGCGGGCACGACTATAATGAGCAGTTCTTC
TRBD2	NA	TRBJ2-7	TRBV9	CASSPRGGRTYEQYF	TGTGCCAGCAGCCCCAGGGGCGGGAGGACCTACGAGCAGTACTTC
TRBD1	NA	TRBJ1-5	TRBV28	CASSFSPGTGINQPQHF	TGTGCCAGCAGTTTTAGTCCCGGGACAGGAATTAATCAGCCCCAGCATTTT
TRBD2	NA	TRBJ2-3	TRBV3-1	CASSASGGKDTQYF	TGTGCCAGCAGTGCCAGCGGGGGTAAAGATACGCAGTATTTT
NA	few	TRBJ2-6	TRBV5-6	CASSLIGFSGANVLTF	TGTGCCAGCAGCTTGATTGGGTTCTCCGGGGCCAACGTCCTGACTTTC
TRBD2	NA	TRBJ2-2	TRBV20-1	CSAQPGGRTGELFF	TGCAGTGCCCAACCGGGGGGACGCACCGGGGAGCTGTTTTTT
NA	NA	TRBJ2-7	TRBV21-1	CASSKNQGQGERGNCEQYF	TGTGCCAGCAGCAAAAACCAAGGACAGGGGGAGCGCGGAAACTGCGAGCAGTACTTC